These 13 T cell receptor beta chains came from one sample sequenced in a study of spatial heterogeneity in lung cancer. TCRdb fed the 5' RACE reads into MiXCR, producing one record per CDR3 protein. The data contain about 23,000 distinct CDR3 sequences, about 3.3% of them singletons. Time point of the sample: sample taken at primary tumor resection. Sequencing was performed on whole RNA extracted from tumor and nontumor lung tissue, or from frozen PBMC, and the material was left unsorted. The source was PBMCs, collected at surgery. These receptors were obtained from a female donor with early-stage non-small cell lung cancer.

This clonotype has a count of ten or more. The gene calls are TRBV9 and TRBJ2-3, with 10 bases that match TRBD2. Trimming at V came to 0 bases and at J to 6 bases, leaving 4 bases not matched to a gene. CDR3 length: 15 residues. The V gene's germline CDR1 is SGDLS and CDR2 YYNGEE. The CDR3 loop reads CASSVVGTSVDTQYF. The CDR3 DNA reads TGTGCCAGCAGCGTAGTCGGGACTAGCGTGGATACGCAGTATTTT.

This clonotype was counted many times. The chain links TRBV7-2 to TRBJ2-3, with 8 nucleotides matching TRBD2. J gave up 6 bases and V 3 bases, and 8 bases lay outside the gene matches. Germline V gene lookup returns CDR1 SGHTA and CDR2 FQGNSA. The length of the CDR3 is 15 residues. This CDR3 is CASSLTGGAGDTQYF. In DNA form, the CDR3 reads TGTGCCAGCAGCTTGACCGGGGGGGCCGGGGATACGCAGTATTTT.

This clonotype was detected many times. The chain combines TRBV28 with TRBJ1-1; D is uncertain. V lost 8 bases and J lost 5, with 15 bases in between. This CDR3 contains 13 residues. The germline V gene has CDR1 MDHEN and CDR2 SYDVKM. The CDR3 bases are TGTGCCAGCGGGAGCGGCCGGGCAACTGAAGCTTTCTTT. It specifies CASGSGRATEAFF.

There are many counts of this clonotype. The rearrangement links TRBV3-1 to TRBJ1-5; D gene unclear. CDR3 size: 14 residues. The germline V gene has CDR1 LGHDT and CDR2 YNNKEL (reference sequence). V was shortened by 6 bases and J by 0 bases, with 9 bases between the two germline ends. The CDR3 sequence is CASSPGYSNQPQHF. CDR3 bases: TGTGCCAGCAGTCCGGGATATAGCAATCAGCCCCAGCATTTT.

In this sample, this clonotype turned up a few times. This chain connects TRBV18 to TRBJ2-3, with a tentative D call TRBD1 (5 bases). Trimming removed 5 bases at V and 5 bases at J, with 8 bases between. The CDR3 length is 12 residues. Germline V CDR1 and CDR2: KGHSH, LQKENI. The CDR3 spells CASSSTGDTQYF. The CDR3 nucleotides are TGTGCCAGCTCATCCACAGGAGATACGCAGTATTTT.

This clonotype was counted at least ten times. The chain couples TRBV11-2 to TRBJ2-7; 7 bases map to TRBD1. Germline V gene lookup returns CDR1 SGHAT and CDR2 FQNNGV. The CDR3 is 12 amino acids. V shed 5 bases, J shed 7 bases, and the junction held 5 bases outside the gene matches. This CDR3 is CASSPGGKEQYF. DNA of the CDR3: TGTGCCAGCAGCCCAGGGGGTAAAGAGCAGTACTTC.

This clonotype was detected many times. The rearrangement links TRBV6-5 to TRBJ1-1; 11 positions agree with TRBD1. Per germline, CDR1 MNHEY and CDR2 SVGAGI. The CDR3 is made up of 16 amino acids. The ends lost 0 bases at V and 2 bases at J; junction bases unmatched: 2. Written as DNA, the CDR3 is TGTGCCAGCAGTTACTCGGACAGGGGGCGAAACACTGAAGCTTTCTTT. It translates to CASSYSDRGRNTEAFF.

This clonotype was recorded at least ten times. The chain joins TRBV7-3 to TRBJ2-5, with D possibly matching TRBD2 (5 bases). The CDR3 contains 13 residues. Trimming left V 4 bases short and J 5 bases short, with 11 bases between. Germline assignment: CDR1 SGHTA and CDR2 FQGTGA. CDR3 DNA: TGTGCCAGCAGCTCCTCGAGGGATGAGACCCAGTACTTC. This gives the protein CASSSSRDETQYF.

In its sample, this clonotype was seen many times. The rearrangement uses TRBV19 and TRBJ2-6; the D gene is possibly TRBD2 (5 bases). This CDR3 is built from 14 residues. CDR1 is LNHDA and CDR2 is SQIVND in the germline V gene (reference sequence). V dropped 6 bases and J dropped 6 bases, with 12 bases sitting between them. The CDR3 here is CASRAPEVANVLTF. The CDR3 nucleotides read TGTGCCAGTAGGGCCCCGGAGGTGGCCAACGTCCTGACTTTC.

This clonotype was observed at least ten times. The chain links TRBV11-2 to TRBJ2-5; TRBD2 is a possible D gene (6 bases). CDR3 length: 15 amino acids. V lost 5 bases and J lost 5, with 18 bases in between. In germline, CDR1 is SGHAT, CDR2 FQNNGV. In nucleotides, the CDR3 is TGTGCCAGCAGCCCAACGCAGGGACTGTGGGAGACCCAGTACTTC. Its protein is CASSPTQGLWETQYF.

CDR3 residues: CATSNPGTGLSNQPQHF. The CDR3 DNA follows: TGTGCCACCAGCAACCCGGGGACAGGCCTTAGCAATCAGCCCCAGCATTTT. V gene TRBV15 combines with J gene TRBJ1-5, with 8 bases matching TRBD1. CDR3 size: 17 residues. Germline V gene lookup returns CDR1 LNHNV and CDR2 YYDKDF (reference sequence). V trimming: 4 bases; J trimming: 0 bases; junction bases outside the gene matches: 8.

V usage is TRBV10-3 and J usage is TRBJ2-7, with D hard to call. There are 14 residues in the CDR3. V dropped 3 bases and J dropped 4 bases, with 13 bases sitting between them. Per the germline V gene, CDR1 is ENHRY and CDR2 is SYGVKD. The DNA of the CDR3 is TGTGCCATCAGTGACAGTTTGCTCACTTACGAGCAGTACTTC. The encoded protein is CAISDSLLTYEQYF.

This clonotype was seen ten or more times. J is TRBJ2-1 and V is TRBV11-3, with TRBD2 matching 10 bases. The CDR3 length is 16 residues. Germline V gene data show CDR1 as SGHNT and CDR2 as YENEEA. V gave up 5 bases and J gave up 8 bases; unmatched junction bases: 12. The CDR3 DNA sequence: TGTGCCAGCAGCCGAGGGAGTCTAGCGGGAGTGGATGAGCAGTTCTTC. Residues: CASSRGSLAGVDEQFF.